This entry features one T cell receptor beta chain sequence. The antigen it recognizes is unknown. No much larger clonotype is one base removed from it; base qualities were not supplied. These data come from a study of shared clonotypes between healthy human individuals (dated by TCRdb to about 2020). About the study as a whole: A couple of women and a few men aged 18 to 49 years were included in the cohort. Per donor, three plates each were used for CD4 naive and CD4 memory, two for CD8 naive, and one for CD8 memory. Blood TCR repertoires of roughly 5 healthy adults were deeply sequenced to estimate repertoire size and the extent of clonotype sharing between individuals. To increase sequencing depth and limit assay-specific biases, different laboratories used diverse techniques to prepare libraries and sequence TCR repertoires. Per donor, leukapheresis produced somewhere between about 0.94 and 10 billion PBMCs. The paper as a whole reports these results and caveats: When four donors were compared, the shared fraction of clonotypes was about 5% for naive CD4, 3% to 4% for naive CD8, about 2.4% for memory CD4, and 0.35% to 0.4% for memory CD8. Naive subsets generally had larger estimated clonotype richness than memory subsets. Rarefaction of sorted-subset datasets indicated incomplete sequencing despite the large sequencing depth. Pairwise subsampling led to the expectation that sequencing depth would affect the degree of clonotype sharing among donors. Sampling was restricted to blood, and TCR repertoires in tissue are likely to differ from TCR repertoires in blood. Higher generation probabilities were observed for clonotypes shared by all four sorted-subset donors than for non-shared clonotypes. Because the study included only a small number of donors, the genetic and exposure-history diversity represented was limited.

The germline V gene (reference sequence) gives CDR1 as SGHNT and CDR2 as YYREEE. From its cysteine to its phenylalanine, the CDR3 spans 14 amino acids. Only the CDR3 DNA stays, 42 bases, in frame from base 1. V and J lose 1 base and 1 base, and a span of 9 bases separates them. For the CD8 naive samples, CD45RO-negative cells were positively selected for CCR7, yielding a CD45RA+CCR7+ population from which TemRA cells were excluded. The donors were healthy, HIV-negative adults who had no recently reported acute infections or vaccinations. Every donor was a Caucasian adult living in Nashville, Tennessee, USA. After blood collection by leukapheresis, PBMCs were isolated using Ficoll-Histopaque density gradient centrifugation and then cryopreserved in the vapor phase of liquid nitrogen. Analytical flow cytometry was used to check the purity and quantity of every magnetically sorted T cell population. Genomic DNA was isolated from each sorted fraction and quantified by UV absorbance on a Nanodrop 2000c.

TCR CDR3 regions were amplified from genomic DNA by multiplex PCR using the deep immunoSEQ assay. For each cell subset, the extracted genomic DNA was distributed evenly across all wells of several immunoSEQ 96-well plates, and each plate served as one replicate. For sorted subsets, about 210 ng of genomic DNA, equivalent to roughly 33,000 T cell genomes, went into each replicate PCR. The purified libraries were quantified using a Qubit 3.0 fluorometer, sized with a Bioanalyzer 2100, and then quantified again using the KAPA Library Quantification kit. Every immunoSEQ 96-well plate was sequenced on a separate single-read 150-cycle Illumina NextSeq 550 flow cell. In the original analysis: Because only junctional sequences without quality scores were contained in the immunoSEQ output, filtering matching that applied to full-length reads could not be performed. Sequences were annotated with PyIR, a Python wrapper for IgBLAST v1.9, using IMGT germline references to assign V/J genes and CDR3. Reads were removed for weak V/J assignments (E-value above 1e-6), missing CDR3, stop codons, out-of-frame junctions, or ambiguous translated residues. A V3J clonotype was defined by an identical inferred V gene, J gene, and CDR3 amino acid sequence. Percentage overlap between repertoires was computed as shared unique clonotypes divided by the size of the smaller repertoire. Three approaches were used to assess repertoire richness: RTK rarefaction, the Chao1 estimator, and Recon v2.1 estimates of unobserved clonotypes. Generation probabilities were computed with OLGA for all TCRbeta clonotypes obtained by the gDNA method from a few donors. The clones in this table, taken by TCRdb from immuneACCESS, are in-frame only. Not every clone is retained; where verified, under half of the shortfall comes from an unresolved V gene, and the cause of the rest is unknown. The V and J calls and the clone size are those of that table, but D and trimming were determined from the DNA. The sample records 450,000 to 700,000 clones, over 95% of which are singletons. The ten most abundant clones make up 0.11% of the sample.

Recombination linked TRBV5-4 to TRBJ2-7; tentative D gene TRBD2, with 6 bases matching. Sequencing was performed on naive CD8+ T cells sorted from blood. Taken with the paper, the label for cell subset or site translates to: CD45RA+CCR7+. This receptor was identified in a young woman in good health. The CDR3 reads CASSLPGESYEQYF. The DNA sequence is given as TGTGCCAGCAGCTTGCCGGGAGAGTCCTACGAGCAGTACTTC.